The TCR beta chain described here comes from a study of radiotherapy plus CTLA-4 blockade in lung cancer. Study-level information: Disease control was present in roughly 29% of patients, and objective responses in approximately 20%.

Clones were sequenced by immunoSEQ multiplex PCR, and TCRdb holds only the in-frame ones, with some missing. This sample has about 76,000 clones, with over 70% found just once. About this clone itself: Its antigen is undetermined.

Notes on the study in general: Interferon-beta, together with early blood T cell clone dynamics, reportedly best predicted response. TCR clones originating in tumors grew in number in blood after radiotherapy plus ipilimumab.

The ends lost 5 bases at V and 4 bases at J; junction bases unmatched: 15. The CDR3 totals 17 residues. CDR1 MDHEN and CDR2 SYDVKM come from the germline V gene. Alongside CTLA-4 blockade with ipilimumab, patients with chemo-refractory metastatic non-small-cell lung cancer received focal radiation. The material was peripheral blood, obtained from a patient treated with radiotherapy plus ipilimumab. The receptor comes from a human donor with non-small cell lung cancer whose response to radiotherapy plus ipilimumab could not be evaluated. Some clones in this sample may be carry-over from other donors' samples. This chain links TRBV28 with TRBJ2-7, with 9 bases fitting TRBD1. CDR3 in DNA: TGTGCCAGCAGTCTTGGCCCGGGACAGGGAAACCTGTACGAGCAGTACTTC. Translated: CASSLGPGQGNLYEQYF. Together with reference TRBV28 and TRBJ2-7, the CDR3 gives the full variable domain: DVKVTQSSRYLVKRTGEKVFLECVQDMDHENMFWYRQDPGLGLRLIYFSYDVKMKEKGDIPEGYSVSREKKERFSLILESASTNQTSMYLCASSLGPGQGNLYEQYFGPGTRLTVT.